These 29 T cell receptor beta chains originate from one sample sequenced in a study of CD8+ T cells in alopecia areata. Following extraction, RNA underwent reverse transcription to cDNA, which served as the sequencing template. The table came from immunoSEQ multiplex PCR; TCRdb's copy has only in-frame clones and leaves some out. The table records around 13,000 clones, 55% to 80% of them present only once. Treatment meaning: oral pan-JAK inhibitor, 5-10 mg twice daily. The study team obtained lesional scalp punch biopsies and peripheral blood from alopecia areata patients. The sample was skin, taken at week 4, from a patient treated with tofacitinib. These TCRs come from a human donor with alopecia areata.

This clone was observed a few times. The chain links TRBV7-2 to TRBJ2-2, with D possibly TRBD1 on 6 matching bases. The germline gives CDR1 SGHTA, CDR2 FQGNSA. The V end lost 7 bases, the J end lost 2 bases, and 14 bases lay between the germline ends. The CDR3 is 15 residues long. The CDR3 DNA sequence: TGTGCCAGCACCAATAAGGACAGAAACACCGGGGAGCTGTTTTTT. Protein sequence: CASTNKDRNTGELFF.

The chain joins TRBV4-3 to TRBJ1-6, with a tentative D call TRBD1 (5 bases). Germline CDR1 and CDR2: LGHNA and YSLEER. Trimming took 0 bases from V and 9 from J, leaving 21 bases between them. This CDR3 is built from 18 residues. The chain's CDR3 is CASSQEMSAGTLGSPLHF. The CDR3 bases are TGCGCCAGCAGCCAAGAGATGTCGGCCGGGACGTTGGGTTCACCCCTCCACTTT.

The chain joins TRBV10-1 to TRBJ2-3; TRBD1 agrees at 7 bases. Germline values: CDR1 WNHNN, CDR2 SYGVQD (reference sequence). V lost 5 bases, J lost 0 bases, and 5 bases stayed unmatched. The CDR3 contains 15 residues. For the CDR3, the DNA is TGCGCCAGCAGTAAAGAGGGGGCCAGCACAGATACGCAGTATTTT. Its protein product is CASSKEGASTDTQYF.

The V gene is TRBV7-9, the J gene TRBJ1-2; 9 positions agree with TRBD1. The germline V gene encodes CDR1 SEHNR and CDR2 FQNEAQ (reference sequence). This CDR3 comprises 12 residues. V lost 7 bases and J lost 7; bases outside the gene matches: 4. The chain's CDR3 is CASIDRGFGYTF. The CDR3 DNA follows: TGTGCCAGCATCGACAGGGGGTTTGGCTACACCTTC.

The CDR3 DNA is TGTGCCAGCAGCCTACAGGGCGAGGAGACCCAGTACTTC. The encoded protein is CASSLQGEETQYF. This chain connects TRBV7-2 to TRBJ2-5; D possibly corresponds to TRBD1 (6 bases). This CDR3 spans 13 amino acids. The ends were cut back, 5 bases at V and 5 bases at J, with 12 bases in the middle. The V gene's germline CDR1 is SGHTA and CDR2 FQGNSA.

V usage is TRBV5-1 and J usage is TRBJ2-1; 9 bases map to TRBD1. Germline loops: CDR1 SGHRS, CDR2 YFSETQ. This CDR3 is built from 14 residues. V dropped 5 bases and J dropped 7; count of bases not matched to a gene: 7. The CDR3 spells CASRIDRGANEQFF. The CDR3, as DNA: TGCGCCAGCAGGATCGACAGGGGGGCAAATGAGCAGTTCTTC.

The rearrangement uses TRBV5-1 and TRBJ2-5; either TRBD1 or TRBD2 may supply D (5 bases each). The germline CDR1 and CDR2 sequences are SGHRS and YFSETQ. The germline V and J ends were trimmed by 5 bases and 2 bases, with 10 bases remaining between them. The CDR3 is 13 residues long. The CDR3, as DNA: TGCGCCAGCAGACGGGGCTTGCAAGAGACCCAGTACTTC. Translating it yields CASRRGLQETQYF. The entire variable domain, with the rest obtained from reference TRBV5-1 and TRBJ2-5, is as follows: KAGVTQTPRYLIKTRGQQVTLSCSPISGHRSVSWYQQTPGQGLQFLFEYFSETQRNKGNFPGRFSGRQFSNSRSEMNVSTLELGDSALYLCASRRGLQETQYFGPGTRLLVL.

This clone was seen only once. This chain's CDR3 is CASSQDIGRSSGANVLTF. Here the CDR3 DNA reads TGCGCCAGCAGCCAAGATATAGGTAGAAGCTCTGGGGCCAACGTCCTGACTTTC. The rearrangement links TRBV4-3 to TRBJ2-6; D is unclear. CDR3 size: 18 residues. The V gene's germline CDR1 is LGHNA and CDR2 YSLEER. Between the trimmed V and J ends, which lost 0 bases and 0 bases, there was a span of 12 bases.

The V call is TRBV11-2, the J call TRBJ2-1; 7 bases map to TRBD1. From germline, CDR1 is SGHAT and CDR2 FQNNGV. The CDR3 loop spans 13 amino acids. The J segment lost 7 bases and the V segment lost 6 bases, leaving 6 bases of the junction unmatched. For the CDR3, the DNA is TGTGCCAGCAGGCCGACAGGGACGAATGAGCAGTTCTTC. Its translation: CASRPTGTNEQFF. Combining the CDR3 with reference TRBV11-2 and TRBJ2-1 gives the whole variable domain EAGVAQSPRYKIIEKRQSVAFWCNPISGHATLYWYQQILGQGPKLLIQFQNNGVVDDSQLPKDRFSAERLKGVDSTLKIQPAKLEDSAVYLCASRPTGTNEQFFGPGTRLTVL.

The chain couples TRBV23-1 to TRBJ1-5; no clear D. TRBV23-1 is an open reading frame whose function is uncertain. This CDR3 region has 16 residues. Trimming removed 2 bases at V and 0 bases at J, with 11 bases between. This chain's CDR3 is CASSQVGLNSNQPQHF. The CDR3 region has the DNA TGCGCCAGCAGTCAAGTGGGGTTGAATAGCAATCAGCCCCAGCATTTT.

The genes are TRBV19 and TRBJ2-4; 13 positions agree with TRBD2. This CDR3 is built from 17 residues. Trimming cost V 4 bases and J 6 bases; bases outside gene matches: 9. Germline V gene sequence: CDR1 LNHDA, CDR2 SQIVND (reference sequence). CDR3 in amino acids: CASSKVWTSGGGNIQYF. The DNA of the CDR3 is TGTGCCAGTAGTAAGGTGTGGACTAGCGGGGGAGGAAACATTCAGTACTTC.

This chain links TRBV15 with TRBJ1-5, with TRBD1 matching over 10 bases. The CDR3 is made up of 16 amino acids. The trim removed 5 bases at V and 5 bases at J, leaving 9 bases unmatched. Germline values: CDR1 LNHNV, CDR2 YYDKDF (reference sequence). As DNA, the CDR3 is TGTGCCACCAGCGACCGGGACAGGGGCTCCGATCAGCCCCAGCATTTT. Amino acid sequence: CATSDRDRGSDQPQHF.

This chain connects TRBV4-3 to TRBJ1-1; unclear D gene. This CDR3 comprises 12 residues. CDR1 is LGHNA and CDR2 is YSLEER in the germline V gene. The V gene lost 4 bases and the J gene lost 1 base, with 4 bases spanning the gap. CDR3 protein: CASSRGNTEAFF. CDR3 bases: TGCGCCAGCAGCCGTGGGAACACTGAAGCTTTCTTT.

The CDR3 is CASSYEGETDEQYF. CDR3 sequence (DNA): TGTGCCAGCAGTTACGAGGGGGAAACTGACGAGCAGTACTTC. V usage is TRBV6-6 and J usage is TRBJ2-7; D might be TRBD1 (6 bases). Trimming took off 2 bases at V and 5 bases at J, with 13 bases between the two ends. This CDR3 is built from 14 residues. Per germline, CDR1 MNHNY and CDR2 SVGAGI (reference sequence).

The J gene is TRBJ2-3, the V gene TRBV7-2; 8 bases are a match to TRBD2. The CDR3 sequence is 15 residues long. After removal of 4 bases from V and 2 bases from J, the junction contained 5 bases not matched to a gene. CDR1 is SGHTA and CDR2 is FQGNSA in the germline V gene. The CDR3 sequence is CASSSLAVTTDTQYF. The CDR3 region has the DNA TGTGCCAGCAGCTCACTAGCGGTGACCACAGATACGCAGTATTTT. Supplemented by reference TRBV7-2 and TRBJ2-3, the full variable domain reads GAGVSQSPSNKVTEKGKDVELRCDPISGHTALYWYRQSLGQGLEFLIYFQGNSAPDKSGLPSDRFSAERTGGSVSTLTIQRTQQEDSAVYLCASSSLAVTTDTQYFGPGTRLTVL.

V gene TRBV5-1 combines with J gene TRBJ2-7; 7 bases map to TRBD1. Germline V gives CDR1 SGHRS, CDR2 YFSETQ. The CDR3 loop spans 15 amino acids. Trimming took 0 bases from V and 3 from J; bases not matched to a gene: 6. The CDR3 DNA is TGCGCCAGCAGCTTGGCCGTGGGACAGAACTACGAGCAGTACTTC. Its protein product is CASSLAVGQNYEQYF.

This chain uses TRBV27 with TRBJ2-7, with D hard to call. The CDR3 has 14 amino acids. Germline V lookup: CDR1 MNHEY, CDR2 SMNVEV (reference sequence). Trimming took 3 bases from V and 3 from J, leaving 12 bases between them. The CDR3 DNA sequence: TGTGCCAGCAGTTTGAAGTTCTCCAACTACGAGCAGTACTTC. Translated, it gives CASSLKFSNYEQYF.

The CDR3 DNA is TGTGCCAGCAGCTCGACAGGGGGCGGCTATGGCTACACCTTC. It translates to CASSSTGGGYGYTF. V and J are TRBV11-1 and TRBJ1-2, with TRBD1 matching 10 bases. CDR3 length equals 14 residues. Germline V gene data show CDR1 as SGHAT and CDR2 as FQDESV (reference sequence). With V trimmed by 4 bases and J by 4 bases, 3 bases remained unmatched.

This sequence joins TRBV18 and TRBJ1-1, with TRBD1 as a possible D gene (6 bases). Germline V gene sequence: CDR1 KGHSH, CDR2 LQKENI. The CDR3 spans 17 residues. The V gene lost 0 bases and the J gene lost 0 bases, with 14 bases spanning the gap. Written as DNA, the CDR3 is TGTGCCAGCTCACCACCTGCCGGGGGCTGGATGAACACTGAAGCTTTCTTT. Translation: CASSPPAGGWMNTEAFF.

The chain couples TRBV19 to TRBJ2-2; D might be TRBD2 (6 bases). The germline CDR1 and CDR2 sequences are LNHDA and SQIVND (reference sequence). The CDR3 is 15 residues long. V was trimmed by 4 bases and J by 5 bases, leaving 14 bases between them. The CDR3 protein is CASSTQGGKTGELFF. For the CDR3, the DNA is TGTGCCAGTAGTACCCAGGGCGGGAAGACCGGGGAGCTGTTTTTT.

This clone was counted once. The chain recombines TRBV4-3 with TRBJ2-2, with a tentative D call TRBD1 (6 bases). V lost 8 bases and J 4 bases, leaving 20 bases between the germline ends. CDR1 is LGHNA and CDR2 is YSLEER in the germline V gene. This CDR3 has 16 residues. The CDR3 is CASGKPRDKATGELFF. The CDR3 region has the DNA TGCGCCAGCGGCAAACCACGGGACAAGGCCACCGGGGAGCTGTTTTTT.

J is TRBJ2-7 and V is TRBV4-2; D tentatively reads TRBD1 or TRBD2 (5 bases each). The CDR3 spans 12 residues. The germline V gene has CDR1 LGHNA and CDR2 YNFKEQ. Trimming stripped 5 bases from V and 6 bases from J, with 11 bases between. The CDR3 region has the DNA TGTGCCAGCAGCTCCGGGACCATCGAGCAGTACTTC. Translation: CASSSGTIEQYF.

This clone was found a few times. The rearrangement uses TRBV6-6 and TRBJ1-1; D is unclear. Trimming removed 5 bases from V and 3 bases from J, with 13 bases in between. The CDR3 totals 14 residues. Germline V gives CDR1 MNHNY, CDR2 SVGAGI (reference sequence). CDR3 nucleotides: TGTGCCAGCAGTATCTGGACCGGGGACACTGAAGCTTTCTTT. Its translation is CASSIWTGDTEAFF.

V is TRBV11-2 and J is TRBJ2-7; D not resolved. The CDR3 is 13 residues long. Per the germline V gene, CDR1 is SGHAT and CDR2 is FQNNGV. Trimming removed 1 base from V and 4 bases from J, with 8 bases in between. CDR3 sequence (DNA): TGTGCCAGCAGCTTAGGGCCCCTTTACGAGCAGTACTTC. Its protein is CASSLGPLYEQYF.

The J gene is TRBJ1-4, the V gene TRBV4-1; D is uncertain. V lost 4 bases and J 6 bases, leaving 12 bases between the germline ends. CDR1 is MGHRA and CDR2 is YSYEKL in the germline V gene. This CDR3 has 14 residues. CDR3 loop: CASSLVGVDEKLFF. The CDR3 DNA is TGCGCCAGCAGCCTGGTGGGCGTAGATGAAAAACTGTTTTTT.

The chain joins TRBV19 to TRBJ1-5, with D possibly matching TRBD1 (6 bases). Germline values: CDR1 LNHDA, CDR2 SQIVND (reference sequence). The CDR3 totals 14 residues. V lost 4 bases and J lost 4, with 11 bases in between. Written as DNA, the CDR3 is TGTGCCAGTAGTACGGGACATAAGAATCAGCCCCAGCATTTT. Translating gives CASSTGHKNQPQHF.

The chain is built from TRBV5-1 and TRBJ2-7; TRBD1 matches 10 bases. The V and J ends lost 2 bases and 7 bases, in that order; junction bases with no gene match: 9. The length of the CDR3 is 15 residues. Per the germline V gene, CDR1 is SGHRS and CDR2 is YFSETQ. CDR3 region: CASSLRDRGTGEQYF. The CDR3 DNA sequence: TGCGCCAGCAGCTTAAGGGACAGGGGCACGGGGGAGCAGTACTTC.

The rearrangement uses TRBV4-1 and TRBJ1-4, with D hard to call. The CDR3 is made up of 14 amino acids. V lost 1 base and J 4 bases, leaving 7 bases between the germline ends. Germline-derived CDR1 and CDR2 are MGHRA and YSYEKL. CDR3 loop: CASSQGGFNEKLFF. CDR3 nucleotide sequence: TGCGCCAGCAGCCAAGGAGGTTTTAATGAAAAACTGTTTTTT.

The chain recombines TRBV19 with TRBJ1-6, with TRBD1 as a possible D gene (6 bases). Germline V CDR1 and CDR2: LNHDA, SQIVND (reference sequence). The CDR3 sequence is 17 residues long. V lost 6 bases and J 4 bases, leaving 19 bases between the germline ends. The CDR3 DNA reads as TGTGCCAGTAGAACAGCGACAGGAGAAGTTTATAATTCACCCCTCCACTTT. This encodes CASRTATGEVYNSPLHF.